The TCR beta chain described here comes from a study of a mutant IDH1 vaccine in newly diagnosed glioma. Study in general: Prior therapy was radiotherapy, temozolomide, or both; most received both.

The time point: week 23, last vaccination. Every vaccine dose comprised 300 ug of mutant IDH1 20-mer peptide plus topical imiquimod. Germline V gene sequence: CDR1 MGHDK, CDR2 SYGVNS. This CDR3 spans 13 amino acids. TCRdb's table, derived via immunoSEQ multiplex PCR, lists solely in-frame clones and lacks some. The data hold under 45,000 clones, with 75% to 95% observed a single time. Details on this clone: Its antigen remains unknown.

The clonotype originates from a man in his fifties or sixties with glioma. Sequencing was performed on PBMCs, taken from a glioma patient whose treatment included an IDH1 peptide vaccine. The rearrangement joins TRBV25-1 to TRBJ2-5; D is ambiguous. The DNA end is a closer match to TRBJ2-7, so the J assignment may be wrong. CDR3 coding DNA: TGTGCCAGCAGTGAATCGCTACTCAACGAGCAGTACTTC. Its protein is CASSESLLNEQYF.